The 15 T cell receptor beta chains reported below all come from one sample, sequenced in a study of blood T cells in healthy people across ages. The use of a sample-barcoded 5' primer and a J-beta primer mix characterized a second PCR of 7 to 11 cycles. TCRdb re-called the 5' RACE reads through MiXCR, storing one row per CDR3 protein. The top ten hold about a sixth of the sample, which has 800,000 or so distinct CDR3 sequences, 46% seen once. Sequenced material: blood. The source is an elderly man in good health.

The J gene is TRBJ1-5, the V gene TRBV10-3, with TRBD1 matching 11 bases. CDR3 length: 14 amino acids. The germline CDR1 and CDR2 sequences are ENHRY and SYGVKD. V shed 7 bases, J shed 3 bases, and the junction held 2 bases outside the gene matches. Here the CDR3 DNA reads TGTGCCATCAAGGGACAGGGGGACAATCAGCCCCAGCATTTT. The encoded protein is CAIKGQGDNQPQHF.

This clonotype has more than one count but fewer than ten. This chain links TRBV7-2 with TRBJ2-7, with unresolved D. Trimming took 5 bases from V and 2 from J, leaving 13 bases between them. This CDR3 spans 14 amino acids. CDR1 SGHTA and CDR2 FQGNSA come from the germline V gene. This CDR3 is CASSTNAVPYEQYF. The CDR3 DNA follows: TGTGCCAGCAGCACGAACGCTGTTCCCTACGAGCAGTACTTC.

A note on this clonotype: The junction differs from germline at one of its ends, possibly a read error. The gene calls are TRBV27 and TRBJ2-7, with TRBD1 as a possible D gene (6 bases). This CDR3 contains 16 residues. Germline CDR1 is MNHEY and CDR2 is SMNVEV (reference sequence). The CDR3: CASSSDSRGAHNEQYF. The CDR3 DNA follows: TGCGCCAGCAGTTCCGACAGCAGGGGAGCCCACAATGAGCAGTACTTC.

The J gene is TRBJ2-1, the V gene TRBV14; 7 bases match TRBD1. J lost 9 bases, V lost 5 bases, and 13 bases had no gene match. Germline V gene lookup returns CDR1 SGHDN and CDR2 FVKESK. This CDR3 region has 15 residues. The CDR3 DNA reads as TGTGCCAGCAGCGGTGCAGGAGGACCAGGGGGTGAGCAGTTCTTC. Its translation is CASSGAGGPGGEQFF.

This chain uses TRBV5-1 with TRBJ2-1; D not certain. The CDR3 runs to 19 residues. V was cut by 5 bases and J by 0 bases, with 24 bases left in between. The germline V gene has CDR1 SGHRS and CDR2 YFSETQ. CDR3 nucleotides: TGCGCCAGCAGTTTGTTTCCTCGACTGTCGGAAGGCTCCTACAATGAGCAGTTCTTC. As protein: CASSLFPRLSEGSYNEQFF.

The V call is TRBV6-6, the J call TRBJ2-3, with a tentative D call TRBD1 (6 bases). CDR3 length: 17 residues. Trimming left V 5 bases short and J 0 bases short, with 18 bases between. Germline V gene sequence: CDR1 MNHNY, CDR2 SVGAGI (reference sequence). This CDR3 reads CASSHKRDTQSTDTQYF. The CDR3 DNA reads TGTGCCAGCAGTCACAAACGGGACACCCAAAGCACAGATACGCAGTATTTT.

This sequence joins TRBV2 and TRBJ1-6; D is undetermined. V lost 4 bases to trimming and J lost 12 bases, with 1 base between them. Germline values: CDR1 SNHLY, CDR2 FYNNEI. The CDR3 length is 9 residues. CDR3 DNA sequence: TGTGCCAGCAGTGGACCCCTCCACTTT. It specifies CASSGPLHF.

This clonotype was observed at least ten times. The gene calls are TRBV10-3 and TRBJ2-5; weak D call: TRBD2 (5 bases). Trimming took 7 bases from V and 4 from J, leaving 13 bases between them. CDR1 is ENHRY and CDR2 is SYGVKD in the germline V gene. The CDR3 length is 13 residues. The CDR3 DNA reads TGTGCCATCAACGGCAACCGGGGAGAGACCCAGTACTTC. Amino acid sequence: CAINGNRGETQYF.

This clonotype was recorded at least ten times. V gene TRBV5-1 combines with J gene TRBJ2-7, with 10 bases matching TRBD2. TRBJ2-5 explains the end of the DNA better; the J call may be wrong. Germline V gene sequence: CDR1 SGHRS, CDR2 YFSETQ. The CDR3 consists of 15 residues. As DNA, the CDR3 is TGCGCCAGCAGCTTGGATGGGACTAGCGTAGAGACCCAGTACTTC. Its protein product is CASSLDGTSVETQYF.

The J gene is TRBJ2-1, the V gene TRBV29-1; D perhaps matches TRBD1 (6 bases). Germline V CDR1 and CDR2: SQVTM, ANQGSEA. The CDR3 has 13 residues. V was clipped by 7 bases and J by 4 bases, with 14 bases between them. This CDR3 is CSAGRTDYNEQFF. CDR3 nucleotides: TGCAGCGCTGGCCGGACAGATTACAATGAGCAGTTCTTC.

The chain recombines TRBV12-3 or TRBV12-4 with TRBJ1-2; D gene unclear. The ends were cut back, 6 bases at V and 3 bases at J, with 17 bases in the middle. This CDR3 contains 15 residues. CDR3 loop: CASSPIRPGDYGYTF. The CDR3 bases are TGTGCCAGCAGCCCGATCAGGCCCGGGGACTATGGCTACACCTTC.

CDR3 DNA sequence: TGCAGCGTTGAAATAGCGGGGGCTTCGAACACCGGGGAGCTGTTTTTT. Its translation is CSVEIAGASNTGELFF. The V call is TRBV29-1, the J call TRBJ2-2; 9 positions match TRBD2. Germline-derived CDR1 and CDR2 are SQVTM and ANQGSEA. The junction had 4 bases not matched to a gene; V was cut back by 2 bases and J by 0 bases. The CDR3 loop spans 16 amino acids.

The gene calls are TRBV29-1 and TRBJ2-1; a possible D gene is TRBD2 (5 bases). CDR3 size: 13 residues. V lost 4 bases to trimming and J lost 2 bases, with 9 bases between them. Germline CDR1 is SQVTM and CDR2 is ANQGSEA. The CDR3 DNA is TGCAGCGTTGCGGGGTTCACCTACAATGAGCAGTTCTTC. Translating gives CSVAGFTYNEQFF.

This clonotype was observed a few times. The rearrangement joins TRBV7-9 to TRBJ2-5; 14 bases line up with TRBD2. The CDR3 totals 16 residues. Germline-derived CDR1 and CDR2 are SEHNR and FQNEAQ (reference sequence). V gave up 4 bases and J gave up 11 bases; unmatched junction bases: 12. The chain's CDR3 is CASSSGTSGSNHEQYF. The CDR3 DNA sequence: TGTGCCAGCAGCTCAGGGACTAGCGGGAGCAATCATGAGCAGTACTTC.

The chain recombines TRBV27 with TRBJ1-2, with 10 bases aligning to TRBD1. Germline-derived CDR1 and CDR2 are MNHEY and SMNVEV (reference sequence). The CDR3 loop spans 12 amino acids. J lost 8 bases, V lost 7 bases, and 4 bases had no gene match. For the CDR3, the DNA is TGTGCCAGCATTGGACAGGGGGGCGGCTACACCTTC. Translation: CASIGQGGGYTF.